This TCR beta chain was captured in a study of T cell responses to AZD1222 COVID-19 vaccine. Overall study results and limits: CD4 TCRs associated with vaccination spanned spike, dominating at 160-218 and 743-854. Nearly half of spike-specific TCRs reportedly target variant regions that are unmutated in the B.1.351 and B.1.1.7 variants.

TCRdb's table, derived via immunoSEQ multiplex PCR, lists solely in-frame clones and lacks some. The profile shows under 250,000 clones, 90% to 95% of them singletons. For this clone: Antigen unknown.

Germline loops: CDR1 LNHDA, CDR2 SQIVND (reference sequence). The CDR3 spans 14 residues. The ends were cut back, 0 bases at V and 5 bases at J, with 5 bases in the middle. The receptor was derived from an adult in good health. This chain joins TRBV19 and TRBJ1-6, with D hard to call. The source was peripheral blood, collected on day 0 of MenACWY control vaccination. The CDR3 reads CASSIEGDNSPLHF. The CDR3 DNA reads as TGTGCCAGTAGTATAGAGGGAGATAATTCACCCCTCCACTTT.